This T cell receptor (beta chain) originates from a study of control samples from healthy donors and cancer patients. Germline CDR1 is LGHDT and CDR2 is YNNKEL (reference sequence). There are 15 residues in the CDR3. The V and J ends lost 2 bases and 8 bases, in that order; junction bases with no gene match: 8. The assay was immunoSEQ multiplex PCR, and TCRdb's table has in-frame clones only and misses some. The sample contains 35,000 to 50,000 clones, around 87% of which appear only once. The chain has TRBV3-1 (or the pseudogene TRBV3-2) and TRBJ1-4; 7 bases agree with TRBD1. The sequenced material came from PBMCs. The clonotype comes from a woman aged 60-75 years with lung cancer. The CDR3 sequence: CASSQIDREWEKLFF. The DNA of the CDR3 is TGTGCCAGCAGCCAAATCGACAGGGAGTGGGAAAAACTGTTTTTT.